Listed here is a single TCR beta chain. Its antigen is unknown. PCR amplification relied on 60 Vbeta primers (plus 13 Jbeta primers). TCRdb's table, derived via immunoSEQ multiplex PCR, lists solely in-frame clones and lacks some. Of roughly 200,000 clones listed, around 79% are singletons. This record comes from a study of cytomegalovirus exposure and HLA in healthy donors. Across the study: Previous work identified roughly 120 million unique TCR beta sequences from around 170 million T cells. General study findings and limits: Later analysis found that TCR beta chains associated with HLA were more clonally expanded than other, equally common chains.

The CDR3 covers 13 residues. CDR1 is MNHNY and CDR2 is SVGAGI in the germline V gene (reference sequence). V dropped 6 bases and J dropped 0 bases, with 8 bases sitting between them. Those who donated were healthy bone marrow donors. The rearrangement joins TRBV6-6 to TRBJ1-1; no definite D call. Sequenced: PBMCs. The receptor comes from a woman aged 25 to 39 in good health and CMV-seropositive. CDR3 amino acids: CASSKHLNTEAFF. DNA of the CDR3: TGTGCCAGCAGCAAACACCTGAACACTGAAGCTTTCTTT.